The 22 T cell receptor beta chains in this list originate from one sample, sequenced in a study of cytomegalovirus exposure and HLA in healthy donors. The PCR contained 60 Vbeta and 13 Jbeta primers. TCRdb keeps only in-frame clones here, not all; method: immunoSEQ multiplex PCR. The repertoire has 90,000 to 100,000 clones, around 80% of them found once; the top ten carry 0.76%. The material sequenced was PBMCs. These receptors came from a woman aged 60-75 years in good health and CMV-seronegative.

This clone was counted between two and nine times. The rearrangement uses TRBV15 and TRBJ2-2; 7 bases fit TRBD1. There are 15 residues in the CDR3. V lost 4 bases to trimming and J lost 8 bases; unmatched junction nucleotides: 10. Germline V gene data show CDR1 as LNHNV and CDR2 as YYDKDF (reference sequence). This CDR3 reads CATSKGAPPVGELFF. The DNA for the CDR3 is TGTGCCACCAGCAAGGGGGCACCCCCAGTGGGGGAGCTGTTTTTT.

The chain recombines TRBV6-1 with TRBJ2-7; 8 nucleotides agree with TRBD1. Trimming at V came to 8 bases and at J to 2 bases, leaving 8 bases not matched to a gene. Germline V gene lookup returns CDR1 MNHNS and CDR2 SASEGT. The CDR3 runs to 14 residues. CDR3 region: CASLNPGQAYEQYF. In DNA, the CDR3 is TGTGCCAGCCTTAACCCGGGACAGGCCTACGAGCAGTACTTC.

In its sample, this clone was seen a few times. The chain recombines TRBV30 with TRBJ2-5; the match to TRBD2 covers 8 bases. The V segment lost 4 bases and the J segment 5 bases; nucleotides outside the gene matches: 6. Germline V lookup: CDR1 GTSNPN, CDR2 SVGIG (reference sequence). This CDR3 has 13 amino acids. The CDR3 region has the DNA TGTGCCTGGACCGTGGGACTAGGCGAGACCCAGTACTTC. Protein: CAWTVGLGETQYF. Filled out from reference TRBV30 and TRBJ2-5, the complete variable domain reads SQTIHQWPATLVQPVGSPLSLECTVEGTSNPNLYWYRQAAGRGLQLLFYSVGIGQISSEVPQNLSASRPQDRQFILSSKKLLLSDSGFYLCAWTVGLGETQYFGPGTRLLVL.

The chain is built from TRBV29-1 and TRBJ1-1; 8 bases line up with TRBD1. Per germline, CDR1 SQVTM and CDR2 ANQGSEA. This CDR3 spans 16 amino acids. V lost 1 base to trimming and J lost 3 bases; unmatched junction nucleotides: 10. The CDR3, as DNA: TGCAGCGTTGAAGGAGACAGGGGCATATTGGACACTGAAGCTTTCTTT. Its protein is CSVEGDRGILDTEAFF.

V usage is TRBV6-5 and J usage is TRBJ2-7; 12 bases fit TRBD2. The V gene's germline CDR1 is MNHEY and CDR2 SVGAGI. CDR3 length: 16 amino acids. With 0 bases clipped from V and 7 bases from J, the junction kept 7 bases outside the gene matches. Here the CDR3 DNA reads TGTGCCAGCAGTTACTCGAGGCTAGCGGGAGGGGAAGAGCAGTACTTC. Protein: CASSYSRLAGGEEQYF.

The chain uses TRBV13 and TRBJ2-1; D not certain. CDR1 and CDR2 from the germline V gene are PRHDT and FYEKMQ (reference sequence). This CDR3 region has 14 residues. The ends were cut back, 2 bases at V and 8 bases at J, with 13 bases in the middle. The CDR3 loop is CASSLFTSRDEQFF. The CDR3 DNA is TGTGCCAGCAGCTTATTTACCTCCCGGGATGAGCAGTTCTTC.

The chain employs TRBV5-1 and TRBJ1-1; D gene ambiguous. CDR1 is SGHRS and CDR2 is YFSETQ in the germline V gene. With 4 bases removed from V and 6 bases from J, the gap between germline ends came to 16 bases. This CDR3 has 14 amino acids. This CDR3 is CASSHKSGNAEAFF. In nucleotides, the CDR3 is TGCGCCAGCAGCCACAAATCGGGAAACGCTGAAGCTTTCTTT.

The chain joins TRBV2 to TRBJ2-5; perhaps TRBD2 as D (7 bases). V lost 1 base and J lost 4, with 10 bases in between. CDR3 length: 14 residues. The V gene's germline CDR1 is SNHLY and CDR2 FYNNEI. CDR3 sequence (DNA): TGTGCCAGCAGTGAAGTGGGGGGGCCAGAGACCCAGTACTTC. This translates into CASSEVGGPETQYF.

This rearrangement joins TRBV5-1 to TRBJ1-5; 7 bases match TRBD1. The trim removed 4 bases at V and 7 bases at J, leaving 8 bases unmatched. Germline CDR1 is SGHRS and CDR2 is YFSETQ. The length of the CDR3 is 14 residues. The chain's CDR3 is CASSPDRVGQPQHF. The CDR3 DNA sequence: TGCGCCAGCAGCCCAGACAGGGTGGGACAGCCCCAGCATTTT.

The chain uses TRBV19 and TRBJ2-2, with D possibly TRBD2 on 6 matching bases. Trimming took off 5 bases at V and 3 bases at J, with 19 bases between the two ends. CDR3 length: 17 residues. Per germline, CDR1 LNHDA and CDR2 SQIVND (reference sequence). The CDR3 nucleotides read TGTGCCAGTAGTCCTATCCAGGGCGGCGGGGACACCGGGGAGCTGTTTTTT. It specifies CASSPIQGGGDTGELFF.

This clone was picked up one time. The chain recombines TRBV15 with TRBJ2-7, with 8 bases aligning to TRBD1. This CDR3 region has 14 residues. V shed 6 bases, J shed 5 bases, and the junction held 9 bases outside the gene matches. Per the germline V gene, CDR1 is LNHNV and CDR2 is YYDKDF (reference sequence). CDR3 coding DNA: TGTGCCACCAGTTCCAGGGGGCTTGACCACGAGCAGTACTTC. Its protein product is CATSSRGLDHEQYF.

The chain recombines TRBV4-3 with TRBJ2-3; no reliable D call. The germline V gene has CDR1 LGHNA and CDR2 YSLEER. V lost 0 bases and J 3 bases, leaving 4 bases between the germline ends. This CDR3 has 13 amino acids. The CDR3 spells CASSQDQTDTQYF. DNA of the CDR3: TGCGCCAGCAGCCAAGATCAAACAGATACGCAGTATTTT.

The chain is built from TRBV5-1 and TRBJ2-5; D possibly corresponds to TRBD2 (6 bases). V lost 0 bases and J lost 2, with 11 bases in between. Germline-derived CDR1 and CDR2 are SGHRS and YFSETQ. The CDR3 length is 15 residues. The CDR3 is CASSLATREQETQYF. The CDR3 bases are TGCGCCAGCAGCTTGGCGACTAGAGAGCAAGAGACCCAGTACTTC.

The CDR3 DNA reads as TGTGCCAGCAGCCCGACTAGCGGGGGGGCAGGAGAGACCCAGTACTTC. It yields the protein CASSPTSGGAGETQYF. V and J are TRBV7-9 and TRBJ2-5, with TRBD2 matching over 14 bases. Germline V gene lookup returns CDR1 SEHNR and CDR2 FQNEAQ (reference sequence). After removal of 5 bases from V and 4 bases from J, the junction contained 6 bases not matched to a gene. The CDR3 consists of 16 residues. Drawing the rest from reference TRBV7-9 and TRBJ2-5, the complete variable domain is DTGVSQNPRHKITKRGQNVTFRCDPISEHNRLYWYRQTLGQGPEFLTYFQNEAQLEKSRLLSDRFSAERPKGSFSTLEIQRTEQGDSAMYLCASSPTSGGAGETQYFGPGTRLLVL.

This clone was seen just once. This sequence joins TRBV28 and TRBJ2-6, with 7 bases matching TRBD1. The V and J ends lost 6 bases and 1 base, in that order; junction bases with no gene match: 12. Germline V gives CDR1 MDHEN, CDR2 SYDVKM. This CDR3 is built from 18 residues. The CDR3 loop reads CASSPAQGTKSGANVLTF. CDR3 DNA sequence: TGTGCCAGCAGCCCCGCACAGGGGACGAAGTCTGGGGCCAACGTCCTGACTTTC. The variable domain in full, with the rest retrieved from reference TRBV28 and TRBJ2-6, is DVKVTQSSRYLVKRTGEKVFLECVQDMDHENMFWYRQDPGLGLRLIYFSYDVKMKEKGDIPEGYSVSREKKERFSLILESASTNQTSMYLCASSPAQGTKSGANVLTFGAGSRLTVL.

This rearrangement joins TRBV7-9 to TRBJ1-1, with 9 bases fitting TRBD1. In germline, CDR1 is SEHNR, CDR2 FQNEAQ (reference sequence). The V and J ends lost 4 bases and 6 bases, in that order; junction bases with no gene match: 9. The CDR3 runs 15 residues. The CDR3 DNA reads as TGTGCCAGCAGCTCCCCTCGGACAGGGGCGCCTGAAGCTTTCTTT. It translates to CASSSPRTGAPEAFF.

In this sample, this clone turned up once. J is TRBJ2-1 and V is TRBV5-4; 7 positions match TRBD2. The germline gives CDR1 SGHNT, CDR2 YYREEE (reference sequence). V was pared by 4 bases and J by 0 bases, with 7 bases of the junction left unmatched. The CDR3 contains 16 residues. The CDR3 spells CASSASSGVSYNEQFF. The CDR3 DNA is TGTGCCAGCAGCGCTTCTAGCGGAGTCTCCTACAATGAGCAGTTCTTC.

The CDR3 DNA follows: TGTGCCAGCAGCTGGACAGGGGGAAATGGCTACACCTTC. It yields the protein CASSWTGGNGYTF. The rearrangement joins TRBV7-2 to TRBJ1-2, with 10 bases identical to TRBD1. CDR1 SGHTA and CDR2 FQGNSA come from the germline V gene. V was clipped by 4 bases and J by 6 bases; unmatched bases: 2. The CDR3 is made up of 13 amino acids. The whole variable domain, remainder taken from reference TRBV7-2 and TRBJ1-2, is GAGVSQSPSNKVTEKGKDVELRCDPISGHTALYWYRQSLGQGLEFLIYFQGNSAPDKSGLPSDRFSAERTGGSVSTLTIQRTQQEDSAVYLCASSWTGGNGYTFGSGTRLTVV.

This chain uses TRBV30 with TRBJ2-7, with 11 bases fitting TRBD2. V trimming: 2 bases; J trimming: 0 bases; junction bases outside the gene matches: 3. The CDR3 length is 15 residues. From germline, CDR1 is GTSNPN and CDR2 SVGIG (reference sequence). The DNA for the CDR3 is TGTGCCTGGAGTCGGGGACTAGCGGTCTCCTACGAGCAGTACTTC. This sequence encodes CAWSRGLAVSYEQYF.

The genes are TRBV6-6 and TRBJ1-2; 8 bases line up with TRBD1. The CDR3 has 13 residues. Per the germline V gene, CDR1 is MNHNY and CDR2 is SVGAGI (reference sequence). V was clipped by 6 bases and J by 3 bases; unmatched bases: 3. CDR3 in amino acids: CASSQTGDYGYTF. DNA of the CDR3: TGTGCCAGCAGCCAGACAGGGGACTATGGCTACACCTTC.

This clone was seen a handful of times. The chain uses TRBV19 and TRBJ1-4, with 7 bases that match TRBD1. The V segment lost 3 bases and the J segment 7 bases; nucleotides outside the gene matches: 14. The CDR3 extends over 17 amino acids. The germline V gene has CDR1 LNHDA and CDR2 SQIVND (reference sequence). This CDR3 is CASSIRTQGGSGEKLFF. DNA of the CDR3: TGTGCCAGTAGTATCAGAACTCAAGGGGGCTCAGGTGAAAAACTGTTTTTT. Filled out from reference TRBV19 and TRBJ1-4, the complete variable domain reads DGGITQSPKYLFRKEGQNVTLSCEQNLNHDAMYWYRQDPGQGLRLIYYSQIVNDFQKGDIAEGYSVSREKKESFPLTVTSAQKNPTAFYLCASSIRTQGGSGEKLFFGSGTQLSVL.

This chain's CDR3 is CATRQSVLKETQYF. CDR3 nucleotides: TGCGCCACACGCCAGTCTGTATTAAAAGAGACCCAGTACTTC. The chain couples TRBV5-1 to TRBJ2-5; no firm D call. Germline V gives CDR1 SGHRS, CDR2 YFSETQ. The V and J ends lost 9 bases and 3 bases respectively, with 18 bases between them. The CDR3 consists of 14 residues. The full variable domain, completed using reference TRBV5-1 and TRBJ2-5, is KAGVTQTPRYLIKTRGQQVTLSCSPISGHRSVSWYQQTPGQGLQFLFEYFSETQRNKGNFPGRFSGRQFSNSRSEMNVSTLELGDSALYLCATRQSVLKETQYFGPGTRLLVL.